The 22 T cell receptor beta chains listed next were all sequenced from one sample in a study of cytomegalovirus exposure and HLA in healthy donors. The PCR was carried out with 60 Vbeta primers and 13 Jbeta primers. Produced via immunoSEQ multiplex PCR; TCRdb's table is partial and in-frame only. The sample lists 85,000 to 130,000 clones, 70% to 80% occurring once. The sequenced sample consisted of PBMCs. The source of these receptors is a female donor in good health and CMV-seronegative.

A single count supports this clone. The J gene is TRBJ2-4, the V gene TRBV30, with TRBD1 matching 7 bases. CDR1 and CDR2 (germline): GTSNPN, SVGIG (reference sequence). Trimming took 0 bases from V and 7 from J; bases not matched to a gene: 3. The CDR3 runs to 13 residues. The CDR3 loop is CAWSVTGVNIQYF. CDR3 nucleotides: TGTGCCTGGAGTGTAACAGGGGTGAACATTCAGTACTTC.

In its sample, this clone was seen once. CDR3 bases: TGTGCCAGCAGCCCCGGACTAGCGGGACCCTACGAGCAGTACTTC. It yields the protein CASSPGLAGPYEQYF. The chain is built from TRBV7-3 and TRBJ2-7; TRBD2 aligns across 12 bases. Per the germline V gene, CDR1 is SGHTA and CDR2 is FQGTGA. The CDR3 covers 15 residues. The ends lost 5 bases at V and 2 bases at J; junction bases unmatched: 4.

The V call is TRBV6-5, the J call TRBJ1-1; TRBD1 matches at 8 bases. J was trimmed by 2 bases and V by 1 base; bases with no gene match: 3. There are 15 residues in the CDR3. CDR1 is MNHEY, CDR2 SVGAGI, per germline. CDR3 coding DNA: TGTGCCAGCAGTTACTTCCAGGGGGCAAACACTGAAGCTTTCTTT. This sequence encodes CASSYFQGANTEAFF.

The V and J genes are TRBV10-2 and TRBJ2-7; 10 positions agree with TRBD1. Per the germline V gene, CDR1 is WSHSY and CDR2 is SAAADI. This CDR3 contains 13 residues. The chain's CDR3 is CSSQGQGAYEQYF. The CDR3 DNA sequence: TGCTCGTCTCAAGGACAGGGGGCCTACGAGCAGTACTTC.

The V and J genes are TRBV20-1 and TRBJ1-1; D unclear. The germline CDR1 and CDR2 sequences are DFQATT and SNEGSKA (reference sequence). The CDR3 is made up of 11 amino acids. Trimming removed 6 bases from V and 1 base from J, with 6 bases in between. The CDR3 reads CSAVRNTEAFF. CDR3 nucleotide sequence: TGCAGTGCGGTCAGGAACACTGAAGCTTTCTTT.

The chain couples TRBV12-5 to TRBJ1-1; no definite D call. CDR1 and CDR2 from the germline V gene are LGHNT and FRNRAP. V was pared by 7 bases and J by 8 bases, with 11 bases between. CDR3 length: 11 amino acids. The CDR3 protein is CASALRAEAFF. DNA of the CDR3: TGTGCTAGTGCCCTGAGGGCCGAAGCTTTCTTT. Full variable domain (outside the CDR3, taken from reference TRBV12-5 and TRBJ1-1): DARVTQTPRHKVTEMGQEVTMRCQPILGHNTVFWYRQTMMQGLELLAYFRNRAPLDDSGMPKDRFSAEMPDATLATLKIQPSEPRDSAVYFCASALRAEAFFGQGTRLTVV.

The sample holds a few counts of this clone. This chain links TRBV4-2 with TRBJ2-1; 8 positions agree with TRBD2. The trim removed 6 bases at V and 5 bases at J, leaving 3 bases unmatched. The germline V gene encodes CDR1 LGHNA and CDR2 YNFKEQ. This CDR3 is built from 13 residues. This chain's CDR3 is CASRTSANNEQFF. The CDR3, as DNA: TGTGCCAGCAGGACTAGCGCTAACAATGAGCAGTTCTTC.

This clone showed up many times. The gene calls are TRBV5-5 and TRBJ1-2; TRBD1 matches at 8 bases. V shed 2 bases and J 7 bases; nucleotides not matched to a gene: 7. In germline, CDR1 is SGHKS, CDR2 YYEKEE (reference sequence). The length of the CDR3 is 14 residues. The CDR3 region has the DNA TGTGCCAGCAGCTTTTTGCAGGGGGCGAGTGGCTACACCTTC. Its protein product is CASSFLQGASGYTF.

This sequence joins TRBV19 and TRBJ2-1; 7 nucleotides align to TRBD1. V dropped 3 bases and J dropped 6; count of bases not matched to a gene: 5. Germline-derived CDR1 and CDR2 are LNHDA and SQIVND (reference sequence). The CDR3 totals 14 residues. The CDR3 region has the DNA TGTGCCAGTAGTATTGACAGGGACCTCAATGAGCAGTTCTTC. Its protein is CASSIDRDLNEQFF.

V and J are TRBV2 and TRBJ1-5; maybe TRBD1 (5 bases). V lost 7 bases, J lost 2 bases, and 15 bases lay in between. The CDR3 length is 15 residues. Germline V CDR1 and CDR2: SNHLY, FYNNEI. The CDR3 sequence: CASTTITGGNQPQHF. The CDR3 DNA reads TGTGCCAGCACCACCATAACAGGAGGCAATCAGCCCCAGCATTTT.

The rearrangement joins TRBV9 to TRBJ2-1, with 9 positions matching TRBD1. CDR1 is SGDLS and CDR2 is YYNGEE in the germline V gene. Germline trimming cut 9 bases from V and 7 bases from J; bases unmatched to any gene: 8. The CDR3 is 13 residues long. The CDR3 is CATGTGWRNEQFF. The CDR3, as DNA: TGTGCCACCGGGACAGGGTGGAGGAATGAGCAGTTCTTC.

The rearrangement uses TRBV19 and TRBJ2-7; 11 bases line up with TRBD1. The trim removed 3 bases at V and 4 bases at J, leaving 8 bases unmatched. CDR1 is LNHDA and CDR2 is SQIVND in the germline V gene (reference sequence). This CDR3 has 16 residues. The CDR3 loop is CASSMARTGGLYEQYF. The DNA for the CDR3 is TGTGCCAGTAGTATGGCCCGGACAGGGGGCTTGTACGAGCAGTACTTC. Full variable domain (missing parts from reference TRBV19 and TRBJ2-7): DGGITQSPKYLFRKEGQNVTLSCEQNLNHDAMYWYRQDPGQGLRLIYYSQIVNDFQKGDIAEGYSVSREKKESFPLTVTSAQKNPTAFYLCASSMARTGGLYEQYFGPGTRLTVT.

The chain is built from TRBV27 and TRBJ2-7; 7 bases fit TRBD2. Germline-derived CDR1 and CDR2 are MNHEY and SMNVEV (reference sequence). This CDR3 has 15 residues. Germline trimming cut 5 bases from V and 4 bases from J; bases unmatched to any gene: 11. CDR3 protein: CASSPRLALLYEQYF. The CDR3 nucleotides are TGTGCCAGCAGTCCCAGACTAGCCCTTCTATACGAGCAGTACTTC.

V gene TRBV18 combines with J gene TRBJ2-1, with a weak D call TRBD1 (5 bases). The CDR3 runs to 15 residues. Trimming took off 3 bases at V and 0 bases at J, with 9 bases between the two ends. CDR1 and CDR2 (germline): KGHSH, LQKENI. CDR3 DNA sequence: TGTGCCAGCTCACCGACAGTCGGCTCCTACAATGAGCAGTTCTTC. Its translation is CASSPTVGSYNEQFF.

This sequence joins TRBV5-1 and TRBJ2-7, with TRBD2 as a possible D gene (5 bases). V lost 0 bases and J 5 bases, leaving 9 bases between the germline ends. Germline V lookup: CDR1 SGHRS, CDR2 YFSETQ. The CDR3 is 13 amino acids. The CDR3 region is CASSLERGHEQYF. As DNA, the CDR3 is TGCGCCAGCAGCTTGGAGCGCGGGCACGAGCAGTACTTC. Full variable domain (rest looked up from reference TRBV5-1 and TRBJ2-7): KAGVTQTPRYLIKTRGQQVTLSCSPISGHRSVSWYQQTPGQGLQFLFEYFSETQRNKGNFPGRFSGRQFSNSRSEMNVSTLELGDSALYLCASSLERGHEQYFGPGTRLTVT.

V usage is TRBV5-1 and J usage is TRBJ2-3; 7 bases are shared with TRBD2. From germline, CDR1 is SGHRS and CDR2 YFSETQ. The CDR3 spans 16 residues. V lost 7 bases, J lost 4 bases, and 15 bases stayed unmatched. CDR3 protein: CASRDRVGGVADTQYF. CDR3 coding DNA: TGCGCCAGCCGAGACCGGGTGGGAGGGGTTGCAGATACGCAGTATTTT.

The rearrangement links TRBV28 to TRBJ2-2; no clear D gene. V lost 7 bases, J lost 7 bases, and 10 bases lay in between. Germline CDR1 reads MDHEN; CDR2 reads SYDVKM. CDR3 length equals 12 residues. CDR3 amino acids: CASMYSGGELFF. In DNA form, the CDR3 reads TGTGCCAGCATGTACTCCGGCGGGGAGCTGTTTTTT.

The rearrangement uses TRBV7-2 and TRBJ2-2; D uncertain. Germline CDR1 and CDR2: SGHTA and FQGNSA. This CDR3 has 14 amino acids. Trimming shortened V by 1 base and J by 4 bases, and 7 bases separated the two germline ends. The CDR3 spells CASSLVRGTGELFF. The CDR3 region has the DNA TGTGCCAGCAGCTTAGTGCGAGGCACCGGGGAGCTGTTTTTT.

CDR3 protein: CASTGDRGGYGYTF. The CDR3, as DNA: TGTGCCAGTACGGGGGACAGGGGAGGCTATGGCTACACCTTC. The chain joins TRBV19 to TRBJ1-2, with 10 positions matching TRBD1. This CDR3 has 14 amino acids. The V gene end was trimmed by 7 bases and the J gene end by 4 bases; junction bases not matched to a gene: 6. Germline lookup yields CDR1 LNHDA and CDR2 SQIVND (reference sequence).

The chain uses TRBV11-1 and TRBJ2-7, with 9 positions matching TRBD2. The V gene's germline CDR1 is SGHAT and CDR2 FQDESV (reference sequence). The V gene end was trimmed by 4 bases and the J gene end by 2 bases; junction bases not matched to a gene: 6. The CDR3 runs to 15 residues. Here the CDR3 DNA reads TGTGCCAGCAGCTGGCAGGCGGGAGGGCCCTACGAGCAGTACTTC. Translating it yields CASSWQAGGPYEQYF. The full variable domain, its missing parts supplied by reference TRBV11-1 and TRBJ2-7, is EAEVAQSPRYKITEKSQAVAFWCDPISGHATLYWYRQILGQGPELLVQFQDESVVDDSQLPKDRFSAERLKGVDSTLKIQPAELGDSAMYLCASSWQAGGPYEQYFGPGTRLTVT.

DNA of the CDR3: TGTGCCAGCAGCGGGGACAGAAGCAATCAGCCCCAGCATTTT. This gives the protein CASSGDRSNQPQHF. V is TRBV9 and J is TRBJ1-5; 7 nucleotides line up with TRBD1. The CDR3 length is 14 residues. CDR1 is SGDLS and CDR2 is YYNGEE in the germline V gene. The J segment lost 1 base and the V segment lost 3 bases, leaving 1 base of the junction unmatched.

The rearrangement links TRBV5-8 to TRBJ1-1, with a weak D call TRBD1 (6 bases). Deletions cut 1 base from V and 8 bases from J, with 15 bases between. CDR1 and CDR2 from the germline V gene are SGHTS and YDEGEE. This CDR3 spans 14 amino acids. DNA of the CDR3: TGTGCCAGCAGCTTGTTGGTGACAGGATCCGAAGCTTTCTTT. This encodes CASSLLVTGSEAFF. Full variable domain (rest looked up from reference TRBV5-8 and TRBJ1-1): EAGVTQSPTHLIKTRGQQATLRCSPISGHTSVYWYQQALGLGLQFLLWYDEGEERNRGNFPPRFSGRQFPNYSSELNVNALELEDSALYLCASSLLVTGSEAFFGQGTRLTVV.